This T cell receptor beta chain appears in the sequencing data of a study of CD8+CD57+ T cells in acquired aplastic anemia. Overall study context: CD4+ cell libraries from healthy donors averaged roughly 10 million reads.

The CDR3 runs 16 residues. Germline CDR1 reads MRHNA; CDR2 reads SNTAGT. The V segment lost 0 bases and the J segment 1 base; nucleotides outside the gene matches: 1. Comments on this clonotype: Its antigen is not identified.

The TCR beta profiling, which covered VDJ combination and CDR3 sequence, was carried out using genomic DNA as the template. One entry per CDR3 protein, called by TCRdb with MiXCR from the reads. Of a few hundred thousand distinct CDR3 sequences listed, around 60% are singletons. General observations from the study: Patients were compared with controls for CD8+ Simpson's diversity, and no significant difference emerged.

The V gene is TRBV6-4, the J gene TRBJ2-2; TRBD1 aligns across 8 bases. Sequencing input: sorted CD4+, CD8+, or CD8+CD57+ T cells (not recorded which) from PBMCs. This receptor was identified in a human donor in good health. The CDR3 loop is CASSDSGTGNTGELFF. The CDR3 region has the DNA TGTGCCAGCAGTGACTCCGGGACAGGGAACACCGGGGAGCTGTTTTTT.